The rows below give T cell receptor beta chains drawn from one sample of a study of cytomegalovirus exposure and HLA in healthy donors. The repertoire was sequenced with immunoSEQ multiplex PCR; TCRdb's copy has only in-frame clones and lacks some. The sample data list some 200,000 clones. The sequenced material came from PBMCs. These TCRs come from a woman between 18 and 29 years old in good health and CMV-seropositive. Both conserved end residues are part of each CDR3.

V gene: TRBV7-8
CDR3 length: 13
J gene: TRBJ1-6
CDR3 protein: CASRGQGRSPLHF

V gene: TRBV10-2
CDR3 length: 13
J gene: TRBJ1-5
CDR3 protein: CASSESYFQPQHF

V gene: TRBV9
CDR3 length: 14
J gene: TRBJ2-3
CDR3 protein: CACSVTGTPDTQYF

V gene: TRBV6-1
CDR3 length: 10
J gene: TRBJ2-1
CDR3 protein: CASQRNEQFF

V gene: TRBV30
CDR3 length: 13
J gene: TRBJ2-7
CDR3 protein: CAWSPDGTYEQYF

V gene: TRBV6-5
CDR3 length: 14
J gene: TRBJ2-7
CDR3 protein: CASTPRDRGAEQYF

V gene: TRBV5-1
CDR3 length: 17
J gene: TRBJ2-3
CDR3 protein: CASSLSLGRYSPDTQYF

V gene: TRBV7-9
CDR3 length: 15
J gene: TRBJ1-1
CDR3 protein: CASSLAPGLNTEAFF

V gene: TRBV6-1
CDR3 length: 15
J gene: TRBJ1-5
CDR3 protein: CASILDRGSNQPQHF

V gene: TRBV25-1
CDR3 length: 15
J gene: TRBJ2-7
CDR3 protein: CASSVGRGSSYEQYF

V gene: TRBV5-4
CDR3 length: 17
J gene: TRBJ2-1
CDR3 protein: CASSLAEVLAGGNEQFF

V gene: TRBV4-2
CDR3 length: 15
J gene: TRBJ2-1
CDR3 protein: CASSQSAGRVNEQFF

V gene: TRBV13
CDR3 length: 13
J gene: TRBJ2-5
CDR3 protein: CASSTRVRETQYF

V gene: TRBV9
CDR3 length: 17
J gene: TRBJ1-2
CDR3 protein: CASSVGAGGLRLLGYTF

V gene: TRBV10-2
CDR3 length: 15
J gene: TRBJ2-7
CDR3 protein: CASSHTGGESYEQYF

V gene: TRBV7-8
CDR3 length: 19
J gene: TRBJ2-1
CDR3 protein: CASSSPGLAGGRTYNEQFF

V gene: TRBV9
CDR3 length: 16
J gene: TRBJ2-3
CDR3 protein: CASSVAVGGAADTQYF

V gene: TRBV7-9
CDR3 length: 11
J gene: TRBJ2-5
CDR3 protein: CASSSQETQYF

V gene: TRBV30
CDR3 length: 14
J gene: TRBJ2-2
CDR3 protein: CAWTRGLNTGELFF

V gene: TRBV29-1
CDR3 length: 13
J gene: TRBJ2-1
CDR3 protein: CSVEDGGVNEQFF

V gene: TRBV5-1
CDR3 length: 14
J gene: TRBJ1-2
CDR3 protein: CASSLGQGNYGYTF

V gene: TRBV5-6
CDR3 length: 13
J gene: TRBJ2-2
CDR3 protein: CASTRGTTGELFF

V gene: TRBV5-1
CDR3 length: 19
J gene: TRBJ2-1
CDR3 protein: CASSSNGTSGGVFYNEQFF

V gene: TRBV4-2
CDR3 length: 15
J gene: TRBJ1-2
CDR3 protein: CASSQEARTNYGYTF

V gene: TRBV28
CDR3 length: 18
J gene: TRBJ1-2
CDR3 protein: CASSFVSDRRRYNYGYTF

V gene: TRBV7-9
CDR3 length: 16
J gene: TRBJ1-1
CDR3 protein: CASSLGAGGGGTEAFF

V gene: TRBV27
CDR3 length: 14
J gene: TRBJ1-1
CDR3 protein: CASGYRGANTEAFF

V gene: TRBV2
CDR3 length: 15
J gene: TRBJ2-2
CDR3 protein: CASKVTGGWTGELFF

V gene: TRBV10-3
CDR3 length: 18
J gene: TRBJ2-3
CDR3 protein: CAISEGTSGAVGTDTQYF

V gene: TRBV7-2
CDR3 length: 14
J gene: TRBJ1-2
CDR3 protein: CASRLQDRRYGYTF

V gene: TRBV12-5
CDR3 length: 14
J gene: TRBJ2-7
CDR3 protein: CASASTSGSYEQYF

V gene: TRBV5-1
CDR3 length: 16
J gene: TRBJ1-2
CDR3 protein: CASSLGGDRRSYGYTF

V gene: TRBV4-1
CDR3 length: 16
J gene: TRBJ2-1
CDR3 protein: CASSQGHGGIYNEQFF

V gene: TRBV14
CDR3 length: 14
J gene: TRBJ1-1
CDR3 protein: CASSHTGGRSEAFF

V gene: TRBV19
CDR3 length: 13
J gene: TRBJ2-1
CDR3 protein: CASRPQGGNEQFF

V gene: TRBV6-1
CDR3 length: 13
J gene: TRBJ1-2
CDR3 protein: CASRMTDSYGYTF

V gene: TRBV30
CDR3 length: 15
J gene: TRBJ1-2
CDR3 protein: CAWKGTGKIDYRYTF

V gene: TRBV4-3
CDR3 length: 15
J gene: TRBJ2-1
CDR3 protein: CASSQVSFRGNEQFF

V gene: TRBV11-1
CDR3 length: 19
J gene: TRBJ2-1
CDR3 protein: CASSQHPRPGTGGINEQFF

V gene: TRBV11-3
CDR3 length: 14
J gene: TRBJ2-2
CDR3 protein: CASLGLARTGELFF

V gene: TRBV5-1
CDR3 length: 11
J gene: TRBJ2-5
CDR3 protein: CASRMEETQYF